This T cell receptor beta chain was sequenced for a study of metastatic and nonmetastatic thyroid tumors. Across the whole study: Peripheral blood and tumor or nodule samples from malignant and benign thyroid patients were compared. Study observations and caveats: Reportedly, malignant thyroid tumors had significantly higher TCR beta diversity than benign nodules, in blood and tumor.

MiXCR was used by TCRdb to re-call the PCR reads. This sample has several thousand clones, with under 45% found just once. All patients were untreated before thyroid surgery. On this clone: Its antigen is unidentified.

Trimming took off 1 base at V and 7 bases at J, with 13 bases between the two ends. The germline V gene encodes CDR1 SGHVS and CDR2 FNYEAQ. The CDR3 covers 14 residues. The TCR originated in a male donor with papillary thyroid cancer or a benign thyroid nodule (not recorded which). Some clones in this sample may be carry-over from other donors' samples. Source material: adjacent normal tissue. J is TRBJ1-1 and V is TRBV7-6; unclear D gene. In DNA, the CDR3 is TGTGCCAGCAGCTTAGACCCAACCGCCCTTGAAGCTTTCTTT. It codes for CASSLDPTALEAFF.